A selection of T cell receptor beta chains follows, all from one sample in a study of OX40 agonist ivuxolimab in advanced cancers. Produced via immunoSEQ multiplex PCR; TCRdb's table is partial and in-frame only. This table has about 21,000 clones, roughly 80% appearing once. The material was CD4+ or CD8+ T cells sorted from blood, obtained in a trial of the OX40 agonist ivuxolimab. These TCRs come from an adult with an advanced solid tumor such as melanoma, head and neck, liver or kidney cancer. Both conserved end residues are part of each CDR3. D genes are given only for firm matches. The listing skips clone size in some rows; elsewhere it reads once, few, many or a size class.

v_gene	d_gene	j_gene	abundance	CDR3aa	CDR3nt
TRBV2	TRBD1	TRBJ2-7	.	CASTQGAYEQYF	TGTGCCAGCACACAGGGGGCTTACGAGCAGTACTTC
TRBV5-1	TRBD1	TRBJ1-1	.	CASSFTTGGRNTEAFF	TGCGCCAGCAGCTTTACTACAGGGGGTAGGAACACTGAAGCTTTCTTT
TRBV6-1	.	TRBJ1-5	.	CASSEAGRAMNQPQHF	TGTGCCAGCAGTGAAGCAGGCAGGGCGATGAATCAGCCCCAGCATTTT
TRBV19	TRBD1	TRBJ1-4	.	CASSPDREGEKLFF	TGTGCCAGTAGCCCTGACAGGGAGGGTGAAAAACTGTTTTTT
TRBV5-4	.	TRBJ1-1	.	CASRGTGAETEAFF	TGTGCCAGCAGGGGGACGGGGGCCGAAACTGAAGCTTTCTTT
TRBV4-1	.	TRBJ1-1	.	CASSLGGNTEAFF	TGCGCCAGCAGCCTGGGGGGGAACACTGAAGCTTTCTTT
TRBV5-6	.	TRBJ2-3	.	CASSLGLESSTDTQYF	TGTGCCAGCAGCTTGGGACTAGAGTCTAGCACAGATACGCAGTATTTT
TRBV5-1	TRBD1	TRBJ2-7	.	CASSLWTGEGYEQYF	TGCGCCAGCAGCTTATGGACAGGGGAAGGCTACGAGCAGTACTTC
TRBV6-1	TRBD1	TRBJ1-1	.	CASSWTGLNTEAFF	TGTGCCAGCAGTTGGACAGGGCTGAACACTGAAGCTTTCTTT
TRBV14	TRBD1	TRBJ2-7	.	CASSQGIRTGAYEQYF	TGTGCCAGCAGCCAAGGCATTAGGACAGGGGCCTACGAGCAGTACTTC
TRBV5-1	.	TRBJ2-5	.	CASSARAEETQYF	TGCGCCAGCAGCGCCCGGGCCGAAGAGACCCAGTACTTC
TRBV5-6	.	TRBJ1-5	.	CASSSGGSNQPQHF	TGTGCCAGCAGCTCGGGAGGGAGCAATCAGCCCCAGCATTTT
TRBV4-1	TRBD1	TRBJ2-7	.	CASSHRDRGLYEQYF	TGCGCCAGCAGCCACAGGGACAGGGGGCTTTACGAGCAGTACTTC
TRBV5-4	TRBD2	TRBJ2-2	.	CASSPEGLAGVVTGELFF	TGTGCCAGCAGCCCAGAGGGACTAGCGGGGGTAGTCACCGGGGAGCTGTTTTTT
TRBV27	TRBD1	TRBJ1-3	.	CASSMDRGNTIYF	TGTGCCAGCAGTATGGACAGGGGAAACACCATATATTTT
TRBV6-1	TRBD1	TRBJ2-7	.	CASSEGTGMHF	TGTGCCAGCAGTGAAGGGACAGGGATGCACTTC
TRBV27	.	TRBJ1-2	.	CASSFLSGYGYTF	TGTGCCAGCAGTTTTTTATCCGGCTATGGCTACACCTTC
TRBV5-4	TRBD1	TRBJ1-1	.	CASSSPGQWDTEAFF	TGTGCCAGCAGCTCACCGGGACAGTGGGACACTGAAGCTTTCTTT
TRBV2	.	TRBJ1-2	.	CASYAGVTYGYTF	TGTGCCAGCTACGCAGGGGTTACCTATGGCTACACCTTC
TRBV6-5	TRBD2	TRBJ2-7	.	CASSYSTSADEQYF	TGTGCCAGCAGTTACTCAACTAGCGCCGACGAGCAGTACTTC
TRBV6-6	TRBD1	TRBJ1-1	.	CASSYTTGGTEAFF	TGTGCCAGCAGTTATACGACAGGGGGCACTGAAGCTTTCTTT
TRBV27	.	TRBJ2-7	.	CASSLSTEFYEQYF	TGTGCCAGCAGTTTATCCACCGAGTTTTACGAGCAGTACTTC
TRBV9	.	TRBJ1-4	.	CASSPGWGKEKLFF	TGTGCCAGCAGCCCTGGGTGGGGGAAGGAAAAATTGTTTTTT
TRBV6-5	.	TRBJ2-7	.	CASRGAYEQYF	TGTGCCAGCCGCGGGGCCTACGAGCAGTACTTC
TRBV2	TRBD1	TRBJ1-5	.	CASSSGQFNQPQHF	TGTGCCAGCAGTTCGGGACAGTTCAATCAGCCCCAGCATTTT
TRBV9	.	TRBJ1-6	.	CASSPTGTDNSPLHF	TGTGCCAGCAGCCCCACAGGGACTGATAATTCACCCCTCCACTTT
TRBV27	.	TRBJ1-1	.	CASSSDKNTEAFF	TGTGCCAGCAGTTCGGACAAGAACACTGAAGCTTTCTTT
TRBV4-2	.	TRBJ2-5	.	CASSREGVGETQYF	TGTGCCAGCAGCCGTGAGGGGGTTGGAGAGACCCAGTACTTC
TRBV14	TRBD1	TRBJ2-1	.	CASSLGQGNEQFF	TGTGCCAGCAGCCTAGGACAGGGCAATGAGCAGTTCTTC
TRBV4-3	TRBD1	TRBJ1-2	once	CASSQNSRGAFPNYGYTF	TGCGCCAGCAGCCAAAATTCCAGGGGGGCCTTCCCTAACTATGGCTACACCTTC
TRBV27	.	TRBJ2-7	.	CASTGGRENEQYF	TGTGCCAGCACGGGCGGCAGGGAAAACGAGCAGTACTTC
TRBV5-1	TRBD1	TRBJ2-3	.	CASSLGQGLRDTQYF	TGCGCCAGCAGCTTGGGACAGGGGCTTCGAGATACGCAGTATTTT
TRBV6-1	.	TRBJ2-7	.	CASSEGPAYEQYF	TGTGCCAGCAGTGAAGGGCCAGCCTACGAGCAGTACTTC
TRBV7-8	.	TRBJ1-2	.	CASSPSRRDNYGYTF	TGTGCCAGCAGCCCCAGCCGCAGAGATAACTATGGCTACACCTTC
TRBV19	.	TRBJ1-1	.	CASSWGMNTEAFF	TGTGCCAGTAGTTGGGGGATGAACACTGAAGCTTTCTTT
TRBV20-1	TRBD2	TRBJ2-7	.	CSASGTREQYF	TGCAGTGCAAGCGGGACTCGAGAGCAGTACTTC
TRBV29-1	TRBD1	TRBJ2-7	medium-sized	CSVGTGEGREQYF	TGCAGCGTGGGGACAGGGGAGGGTCGCGAGCAGTACTTC
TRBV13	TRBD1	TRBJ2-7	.	CASSPGQGAYEQYF	TGTGCCAGCAGCCCGGGACAGGGGGCTTACGAGCAGTACTTC
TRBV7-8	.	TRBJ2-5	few	CASSLPTGEGRTQYF	TGTGCCAGCAGCTTACCGACAGGGGAGGGGAGGACCCAGTACTTC
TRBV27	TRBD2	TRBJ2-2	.	CASSFSSGENTGELFF	TGTGCCAGCAGTTTTTCCAGCGGGGAGAATACCGGGGAGCTGTTTTTT
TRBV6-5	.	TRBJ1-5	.	CASRLSRGSSQPQHF	TGTGCCAGCAGACTAAGTCGGGGGTCGAGTCAGCCCCAGCATTTT
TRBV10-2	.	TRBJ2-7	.	CASSENRVVYEQYF	TGCGCCAGCAGTGAGAATAGGGTCGTCTACGAGCAGTACTTC
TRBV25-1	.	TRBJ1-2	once	CASRTGTYGYTF	TGTGCCAGCAGAACAGGAACCTATGGCTACACCTTC
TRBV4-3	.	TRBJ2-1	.	CASSQGGGPYNEQFF	TGCGCCAGCAGCCAAGGCGGGGGCCCCTACAATGAGCAGTTCTTC
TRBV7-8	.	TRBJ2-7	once	CASSVYGREGEQYF	TGTGCCAGCAGCGTATACGGACGCGAAGGGGAGCAGTACTTC
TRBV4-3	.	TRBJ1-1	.	CASSQDSYLNTEAFF	TGCGCCAGCAGCCAAGATAGTTACTTGAACACTGAAGCTTTCTTT
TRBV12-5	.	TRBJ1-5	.	CASGTQGQPQHF	TGTGCTAGTGGCACTCAAGGGCAGCCCCAGCATTTT
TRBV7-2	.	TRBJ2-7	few	CASSSPQVEAGRSYEQYF	TGTGCCAGCAGCTCCCCCCAGGTGGAGGCGGGTCGGTCCTACGAGCAGTACTTC
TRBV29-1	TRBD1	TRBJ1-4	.	CSVEGDETGSFEKLFF	TGCAGCGTTGAAGGCGACGAGACAGGGAGTTTCGAAAAACTGTTTTTT
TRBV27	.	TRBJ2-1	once	CASKAGAHNEQFF	TGTGCCAGCAAGGCGGGGGCCCACAATGAGCAGTTCTTC
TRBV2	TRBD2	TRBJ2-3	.	CASSARLAGGPGTDTQYF	TGTGCCAGCAGTGCCCGACTAGCGGGGGGGCCAGGCACAGATACGCAGTATTTT
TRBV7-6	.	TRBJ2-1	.	CASSLVFDGTYNEQFF	TGTGCCAGCAGCTTAGTGTTTGACGGAACGTACAATGAGCAGTTCTTC
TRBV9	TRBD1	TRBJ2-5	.	CASSPQGGKETQYF	TGTGCCAGCAGCCCACAGGGGGGAAAAGAGACCCAGTACTTC